This is a list of T cell receptor beta chains from one sample in a study of blood T cell repertoires in COVID-19. The protocol was immunoSEQ multiplex PCR, while the TCRdb copy is restricted to in-frame clones and leaves out a portion. The table lists over 250,000 clones, around 85% of them singletons. The sequenced sample consisted of peripheral blood. The receptors originated from a woman aged 70-85 years with acute or convalescent COVID-19. Both conserved end residues are part of each CDR3. The D gene is left open where the match is weak. Clone size is stated in some rows and not others, as once, few, many or a class when expanded.

V gene	D gene	clone size	J gene	CDR3 protein	CDR3 DNA
TRBV3-1/TRBV3-2	NA	NA	TRBJ1-2	CASSPSIRSGYTF	TGTGCCAGCAGCCCAAGCATCAGGTCTGGCTACACCTTC
TRBV6-1	TRBD1	NA	TRBJ2-7	CASSEWDRNYEQYF	TGTGCCAGCAGTGAATGGGACAGGAACTACGAGCAGTACTTC
TRBV30	NA	NA	TRBJ1-2	CAWTGRGWWGYTF	TGTGCCTGGACGGGCAGGGGATGGTGGGGCTACACCTTC
TRBV23-1	NA	once	TRBJ1-4	CAETVRDEKLFF	TGCGCAGAGACAGTTAGAGATGAAAAACTGTTTTTT
TRBV5-1	NA	NA	TRBJ2-5	CASSPLGLIQETQYF	TGCGCCAGCAGTCCTTTGGGACTGATACAAGAGACCCAGTACTTC
TRBV9	NA	NA	TRBJ2-7	CASSPGGRNSYEQYF	TGTGCCAGCAGCCCAGGAGGCAGGAATTCCTACGAGCAGTACTTC
TRBV5-1	NA	NA	TRBJ2-2	CASSFLRAGAMNTGELFF	TGCGCCAGCAGCTTTCTAAGGGCAGGGGCGATGAACACCGGGGAGCTGTTTTTT
TRBV28	TRBD1	NA	TRBJ1-2	CASSPGTAVYGYTF	TGTGCCAGCAGCCCCGGGACAGCAGTCTATGGCTACACCTTC
TRBV4-2	NA	NA	TRBJ2-1	CASSQVRAGNEQFF	TGTGCCAGCAGCCAAGTCAGGGCCGGCAATGAGCAGTTCTTC
TRBV5-4	NA	NA	TRBJ1-1	CASSLAQGLNTEAFF	TGTGCCAGCAGCTTAGCTCAGGGCCTGAACACTGAAGCTTTCTTT
TRBV5-8	NA	NA	TRBJ2-3	CASSLRGRKGTDTQYF	TGTGCCAGCAGCTTACGAGGGCGGAAAGGCACAGATACGCAGTATTTT
TRBV2	NA	few	TRBJ2-5	CAGGGVPLGETQYF	TGTGCCGGAGGAGGAGTACCGCTGGGGGAGACCCAGTACTTC
TRBV6-6	TRBD1	NA	TRBJ2-1	CASSSTTGGNEQFF	TGTGCCAGCAGTTCGACTACAGGGGGCAATGAGCAGTTCTTC
TRBV7-8	NA	NA	TRBJ1-1	CASSSLYGGMGTEAFF	TGTGCCAGCAGCTCCTTATACGGGGGTATGGGCACTGAAGCTTTCTTT
TRBV6-5	TRBD1	NA	TRBJ1-6	CASSRTQGALSPLHF	TGTGCCAGCAGCCGAACTCAGGGGGCCTTATCACCCCTCCACTTT
TRBV30	TRBD1	NA	TRBJ1-4	CAWTLKGTGGREANEKLFF	TGTGCCTGGACTCTCAAGGGGACAGGGGGAAGGGAAGCTAATGAAAAACTGTTTTTT
TRBV7-9	NA	NA	TRBJ1-1	CATQRSTLNTEAFF	TGTGCCACTCAGCGCTCCACTTTGAACACTGAAGCTTTCTTT
TRBV5-1	NA	few	TRBJ1-6	CASKSGDLSPLHF	TGCGCCAGCAAATCCGGGGATCTCTCACCCCTCCACTTT
TRBV11-3	NA	NA	TRBJ2-2	CASSNRVWSDTGELFF	TGTGCCAGCAGCAACAGGGTTTGGAGCGACACCGGGGAGCTGTTTTTT
TRBV6-2/TRBV6-3	NA	NA	TRBJ1-5	CASSGGIFNQPQHF	TGTGCCAGCAGTGGGGGGATTTTTAATCAGCCCCAGCATTTT
TRBV6-1	NA	NA	TRBJ1-1	CASSFPEETTEAFF	TGTGCCAGCAGTTTCCCTGAGGAGACGACTGAAGCTTTCTTT
TRBV3-1/TRBV3-2	NA	NA	TRBJ2-5	CASSHPLEGQYF	TGTGCCAGCAGCCACCCACTAGAGGGCCAGTACTTC
TRBV6-5	TRBD2	NA	TRBJ2-3	CAGSLGLAGPDTQYF	TGTGCCGGATCGTTGGGACTAGCGGGGCCCGATACGCAGTATTTT
TRBV5-1	TRBD1	NA	TRBJ1-2	CASSLATGTGLNYGYTF	TGCGCCAGCAGCTTGGCTACCGGGACAGGACTTAACTATGGCTACACCTTC
TRBV30	TRBD1	few	TRBJ2-7	CAWTGDRGYEQYF	TGTGCCTGGACGGGGGACAGGGGATACGAGCAGTACTTC
TRBV6-1	NA	NA	TRBJ1-2	CASSEFKGRYGYTF	TGTGCCAGCAGTGAATTCAAGGGGCGCTATGGCTACACCTTC
TRBV5-1	NA	NA	TRBJ1-1	CASSSLAGAKAFF	TGCGCCAGCAGCTCCCTGGCAGGGGCGAAAGCTTTCTTT
TRBV5-5	NA	NA	TRBJ2-5	CASSRTTGETQYF	TGTGCCAGCAGCCGAACCACAGGAGAGACCCAGTACTTC
TRBV28	NA	NA	TRBJ1-5	CASSLREYNQPQHF	TGTGCCAGCAGCCTGAGGGAGTACAATCAGCCCCAGCATTTT
TRBV21-1	NA	NA	TRBJ1-1	CASSKVGGHTEAFF	TGTGCCAGCAGCAAAGTAGGGGGCCACACTGAAGCTTTCTTT
TRBV12-3/TRBV12-4	NA	NA	TRBJ1-1	CASSLGQKAFF	TGTGCCAGCAGTTTAGGACAGAAAGCTTTCTTT
TRBV12-5	NA	NA	TRBJ1-5	CASGLEAGRQPQHF	TGTGCTAGTGGTTTGGAGGCGGGGAGGCAGCCCCAGCATTTT
TRBV5-1	TRBD1	NA	TRBJ2-1	CASGAGGFNEQFF	TGCGCCAGCGGAGCAGGGGGTTTCAATGAGCAGTTCTTC
TRBV5-6	NA	few	TRBJ2-2	CASSRDLTTGELFF	TGTGCCAGCAGCCGGGACTTAACCACCGGGGAGCTGTTTTTT
TRBV13	NA	NA	TRBJ1-1	CASSFGQNTEAFF	TGTGCCAGCAGCTTCGGACAGAACACTGAAGCTTTCTTT
TRBV3-1/TRBV3-2	NA	NA	TRBJ1-2	CASSQLVARDYGYTF	TGTGCCAGCAGCCAACTCGTCGCGCGGGACTATGGCTACACCTTC
TRBV3-1/TRBV3-2	TRBD2	NA	TRBJ2-1	CASSQKRPSGASEQFF	TGTGCCAGCAGCCAAAAAAGGCCCAGCGGGGCCAGTGAGCAGTTCTTC
TRBV24-1	NA	NA	TRBJ2-3	CATSRRITDTQYF	TGTGCCACCAGTCGGCGGATCACAGATACGCAGTATTTT
TRBV3-1/TRBV3-2	TRBD1	NA	TRBJ2-7	CASSQGQGHYEQYF	TGTGCCAGCAGCCAGGGACAGGGGCATTACGAGCAGTACTTC
TRBV7-8	NA	NA	TRBJ1-2	CASSPQVLSYGYTF	TGTGCCAGCAGCCCACAGGTTCTCTCTTATGGCTACACCTTC
TRBV19	NA	NA	TRBJ2-1	CASTPWSGEQFF	TGTGCCAGTACCCCCTGGTCGGGAGAGCAGTTCTTC
TRBV6-5	NA	NA	TRBJ1-2	CASSYSEGKGGYTF	TGTGCCAGCAGTTACTCGGAGGGAAAGGGTGGCTACACCTTC
TRBV29-1	NA	NA	TRBJ2-1	CSVARQVSYNEQFF	TGCAGCGTGGCCAGACAGGTTTCCTACAATGAGCAGTTCTTC
TRBV7-6	NA	NA	TRBJ1-2	CASSPPRHWVGYIF	TGTGCCAGCAGCCCTCCAAGACACTGGGTGGGCTACATCTTC
TRBV6-1	TRBD2	NA	TRBJ2-2	CASSEVIAGGTGELFF	TGTGCCAGCAGTGAAGTAATAGCGGGGGGCACCGGGGAGCTGTTTTTT
TRBV5-4	TRBD2	NA	TRBJ2-5	CASSPVAGERFQETQYF	TGTGCCAGCAGCCCCGTTGCGGGGGAGAGATTCCAAGAGACCCAGTACTTC